This is a list of T cell receptor beta chains from one sample in a study of CD8 T cells in Susac syndrome. TCRdb fed the immunoSEQ multiplex PCR reads into MiXCR, producing one record per CDR3 protein. The sample holds around 71,000 distinct CDR3 sequences, over 95% seen once. The sequenced material came from CD4+ T cells from PBMCs. Receptor source: a human donor with multiple sclerosis. The CDR3 runs from the conserved cysteine through the conserved F or W. Each record gives: CDR3 protein, CDR3 DNA, D gene, V gene, J gene, clone size. D genes are given only for firm matches. Size values are once, few and many counts, or a class for expanded clones, and some rows have none.

CDR3: CASSYLQSYGYTF
DNA: TGTGCCAGCAGTTACTTGCAGAGCTATGGCTACACCTTC
D: -
V: TRBV6-5
J: TRBJ1-2
size: once

CDR3: CASTPFANQPQHF
DNA: TGTGCCAGCACCCCTTTTGCCAATCAGCCCCAGCATTTT
D: -
V: TRBV6-2/TRBV6-3
J: TRBJ1-5
size: -

CDR3: CSVEGTQPGDTQYF
DNA: TGCAGCGTTGAGGGTACGCAGCCGGGAGATACGCAGTATTTT
D: -
V: TRBV29-1
J: TRBJ2-3
size: -

CDR3: CSVGSLQGGDTQYF
DNA: TGCAGCGTTGGTAGTTTGCAGGGGGGAGATACGCAGTATTTT
D: -
V: TRBV29-1
J: TRBJ2-3
size: -

CDR3: CASSLEGQRNYGYTF
DNA: TGTGCCAGCAGCTTAGAGGGACAGAGGAACTATGGCTACACCTTC
D: TRBD1
V: TRBV7-2
J: TRBJ1-2
size: -

CDR3: CSAPRRGQETQYF
DNA: TGCAGTGCGCCGAGGAGGGGTCAAGAGACCCAGTACTTC
D: -
V: TRBV20-1
J: TRBJ2-5
size: -

CDR3: CASRDSGDQPQHF
DNA: TGTGCCAGCAGGGACAGCGGAGATCAGCCCCAGCATTTT
D: -
V: TRBV2
J: TRBJ1-5
size: -

CDR3: CASSPIVDTQYF
DNA: TGTGCCAGCAGTCCGATTGTGGATACGCAGTATTTT
D: -
V: TRBV12-3/TRBV12-4
J: TRBJ2-3
size: once

CDR3: CASGSGGDTQYF
DNA: TGTGCTAGTGGATCAGGGGGCGATACGCAGTATTTT
D: TRBD1
V: TRBV12-5
J: TRBJ2-3
size: -

CDR3: CASSEPTSGSYGYTF
DNA: TGTGCCAGCAGTGAACCAACGAGTGGAAGCTATGGCTACACCTTC
D: -
V: TRBV25-1
J: TRBJ1-2
size: -

CDR3: CASSLGISGDEQYF
DNA: TGTGCCAGCAGCTTAGGCATTAGCGGGGACGAGCAGTACTTC
D: TRBD2
V: TRBV7-8
J: TRBJ2-7
size: -

CDR3: CASSLLAAETQYF
DNA: TGTGCCAGCAGCTTGCTGGCGGCGGAGACCCAGTACTTC
D: -
V: TRBV7-2
J: TRBJ2-5
size: -

CDR3: CASSLQGPKNTGELFF
DNA: TGTGCCAGCAGCTTGCAGGGGCCCAAGAACACCGGGGAGCTGTTTTTT
D: -
V: TRBV11-2
J: TRBJ2-2
size: -

CDR3: CASSWRTSRTDTQYF
DNA: TGTGCCAGCAGTTGGCGGACTAGCAGAACAGATACGCAGTATTTT
D: TRBD2
V: TRBV12-3/TRBV12-4
J: TRBJ2-3
size: -

CDR3: CASSLWGGGRPDTQYF
DNA: TGTGCCAGCAGTTTATGGGGCGGGGGGAGGCCAGATACGCAGTATTTT
D: TRBD2
V: TRBV27
J: TRBJ2-3
size: -

CDR3: CASSHLRDTQYF
DNA: TGTGCCAGCAGCCATCTTCGAGATACGCAGTATTTT
D: -
V: TRBV3-1
J: TRBJ2-3
size: -